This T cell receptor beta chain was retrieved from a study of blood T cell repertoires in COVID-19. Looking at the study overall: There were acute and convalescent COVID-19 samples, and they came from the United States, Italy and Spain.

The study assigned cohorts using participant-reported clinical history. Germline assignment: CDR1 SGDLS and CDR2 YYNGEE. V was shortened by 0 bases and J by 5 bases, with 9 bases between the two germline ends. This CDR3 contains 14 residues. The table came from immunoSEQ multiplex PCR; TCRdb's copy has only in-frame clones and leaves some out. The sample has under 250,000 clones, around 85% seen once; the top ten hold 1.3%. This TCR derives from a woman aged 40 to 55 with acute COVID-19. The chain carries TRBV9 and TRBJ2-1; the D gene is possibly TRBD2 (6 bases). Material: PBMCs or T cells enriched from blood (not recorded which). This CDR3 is CASSVAGLNNEQFF. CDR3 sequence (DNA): TGTGCCAGCAGCGTAGCGGGACTTAACAATGAGCAGTTCTTC. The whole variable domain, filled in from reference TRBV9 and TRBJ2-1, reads DSGVTQTPKHLITATGQRVTLRCSPRSGDLSVYWYQQSLDQGLQFLIQYYNGEERAKGNILERFSAQQFPDLHSELNLSSLELGDSALYFCASSVAGLNNEQFFGPGTRLTVL.